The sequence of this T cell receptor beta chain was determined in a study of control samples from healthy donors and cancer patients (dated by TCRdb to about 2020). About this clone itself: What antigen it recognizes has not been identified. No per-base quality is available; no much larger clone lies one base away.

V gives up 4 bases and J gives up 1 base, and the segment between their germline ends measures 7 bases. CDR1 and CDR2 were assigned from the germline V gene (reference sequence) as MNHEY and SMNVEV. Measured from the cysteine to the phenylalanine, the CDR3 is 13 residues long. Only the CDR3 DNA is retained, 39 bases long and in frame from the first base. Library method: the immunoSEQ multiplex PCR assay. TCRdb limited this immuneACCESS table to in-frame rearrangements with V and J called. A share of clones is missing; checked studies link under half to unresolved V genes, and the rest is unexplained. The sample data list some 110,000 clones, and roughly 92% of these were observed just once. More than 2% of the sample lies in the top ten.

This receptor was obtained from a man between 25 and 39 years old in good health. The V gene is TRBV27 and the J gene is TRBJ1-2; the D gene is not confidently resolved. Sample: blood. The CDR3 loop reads CASSSQSNYGYTF. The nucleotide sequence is TGTGCCAGCAGTTCACAGAGTAACTATGGCTACACCTTC.